The rows below give T cell receptor beta chains drawn from one sample of a study of T cell responses to AZD1222 COVID-19 vaccine. Data came from immunoSEQ multiplex PCR; TCRdb stores just in-frame clones and leaves some out. The sample records about 110,000 clones, about 86% being singletons. Sequencing used peripheral blood, obtained on day 0 of AZD1222 vaccination. These receptors came from an adult in good health. CDR3s include the opening cysteine and the closing phenylalanine or tryptophan.

TRBV10-1,TRBJ2-7,CASSEGGLAGGEQYF
TRBV9,TRBJ2-5,CASSVRGARVETQYF
TRBV28,TRBJ1-2,CASSTTGPWGYTF
TRBV7-9,TRBJ2-3,CASSLMGRFSTDTQYF
TRBV21-1,TRBJ2-2,CASSTGAWTDTGELFF
TRBV5-4,TRBJ1-2,CASRRDRANYGYTF
TRBV3-1/TRBV3-2,TRBJ2-5,CASSQDFFGRAETDGQYF
TRBV2,TRBJ1-6,CASSKDRNNSPLHF
TRBV11-1,TRBJ2-2,CASRQQAELGELFF
TRBV15,TRBJ2-7,CATSRDLSGDEQYF
TRBV9,TRBJ2-5,CASSVGASGGDPQETQYF
TRBV7-9,TRBJ2-3,CASSFPGGAYTQYF
TRBV7-2,TRBJ2-7,CASSPRQLRYEQYF